Listed here is a single TCR beta chain. Its antigen remains unknown. This PCR relied on a set of 60 Vbeta primers and 13 Jbeta primers. The data were produced by immunoSEQ multiplex PCR, yet TCRdb's version contains in-frame clones alone and is incomplete. Altogether tens of thousands of clones are present, around 84% being singletons, with the ten largest covering 3.5% to 5.5%. The CDR3 loop spans 15 amino acids. Trimming stripped 4 bases from V and 6 bases from J, with 19 bases between. Germline CDR1 reads SGHTA; CDR2 reads FQGNSA. These data are taken from a study of cytomegalovirus exposure and HLA in healthy donors. Study information: T cells numbering about 200 million yielded some 120 million unique TCR beta sequences in an earlier analysis.

The study, taken as a whole, reports: Exclusion as indistinguishable affected some V segments, including TRBV6-2 and TRBV6-3. For TCR beta chains, V- and J-gene trimming was later linked to a missense DCLRE1C variant.

The genes are TRBV7-2 and TRBJ2-7; no definite D call. The sequenced sample was PBMCs. The receptor's source is a man in his forties or fifties in good health and CMV-seronegative. CDR3 loop: CASSYPTAPRSEQYF. CDR3 DNA: TGTGCCAGCAGCTATCCTACCGCCCCTAGGTCCGAGCAGTACTTC. Full variable domain (missing parts from reference TRBV7-2 and TRBJ2-7): GAGVSQSPSNKVTEKGKDVELRCDPISGHTALYWYRQSLGQGLEFLIYFQGNSAPDKSGLPSDRFSAERTGGSVSTLTIQRTQQEDSAVYLCASSYPTAPRSEQYFGPGTRLTVT.